This T cell receptor (beta chain) is drawn from a study of shared clonotypes between healthy human individuals. This table comes from immunoSEQ multiplex PCR, and its TCRdb copy is limited to in-frame clones, with some not included. The data contain fewer than 3 million clones, just under 95% of them singletons. Study-level results: Rarefaction showed that sequencing of sorted subsets was incomplete (despite large depth). Non-shared clonotypes had lower generation probabilities than clonotypes shared by all four sorted-subset donors.

To note about this clone: The target antigen is unknown. The same CDR3 is also encoded by other DNA sequences in this sample.

V gave up 4 bases and J gave up 6 bases; unmatched junction bases: 4. The CDR3 is made up of 14 amino acids. In germline, CDR1 is SGHRS, CDR2 YFSETQ. This clonotype originated in a man between 18 and 29 years old in good health. Some clones in this sample may be carry-over from other donors' samples. This sequence joins TRBV5-1 and TRBJ2-3; TRBD1 agrees at 11 bases. Sample: naive CD4+ T cells from PBMCs. Regarding subset: CD45RA+ positively selected. The CDR3 here is CASSLGQGADTQYF. The DNA for the CDR3 is TGCGCCAGCAGCCTCGGACAGGGGGCGGATACGCAGTATTTT.